This T cell receptor beta chain was retrieved from a study of blood T cell repertoires in COVID-19. Whole-study context: The United States, Italy and Spain supplied acute and convalescent COVID-19 samples. From T cells, B-cell-depleted T cells, or PBMCs came the material, which was cDNA or gDNA.

This clone showed up just once. In the original analysis: Reference gene primer amplification gave estimated nucleated cell counts. Sequencing was performed with immunoSEQ multiplex PCR; in TCRdb, only in-frame clones are kept and a portion is missing. D and trimming were read from the DNA, whereas the V and J calls and clone size are those reported in that table. The table has 200,000 to 250,000 clones, around three quarters seen once; the top ten hold 7.2%. Germline CDR1 and CDR2: MNHEY and SVGAGI. V dropped 0 bases and J dropped 8 bases, with 15 bases sitting between them. The length of the CDR3 is 15 residues.

This sequence joins TRBV6-5 and TRBJ2-3; no reliable D call. This sequence was found in a woman aged 70 to 79 with acute or convalescent COVID-19. What was sequenced was peripheral blood. The CDR3: CASSYSRSLSGTQYF. The CDR3 DNA follows: TGTGCCAGCAGTTACTCGAGATCTTTATCGGGTACGCAGTATTTT.